One sample yielded the 9 T cell receptor beta chains listed below, sequenced in a study of technical replicates of blood from several donors. Assay: immunoSEQ multiplex PCR; the TCRdb copy retains only in-frame clones and omits some. This table has more than 75,000 clones, about 86% appearing once. Sequencing was performed on PBMCs. The receptors come from a human donor in good health. Some clones in this sample may be carry-over from other donors' samples.

V and J are TRBV29-1 and TRBJ2-5, with 10 bases matching TRBD2. CDR1 and CDR2 (germline): SQVTM, ANQGSEA. Losses at the gene ends were 7 bases for V and 5 bases for J; bases not matched to a gene: 7. The CDR3 has 13 residues. The DNA for the CDR3 is TGCAGCGCCGCTAGCGGGAGTGTGGAGACCCAGTACTTC. Encoded protein: CSAASGSVETQYF.

The chain joins TRBV30 to TRBJ2-2; the match to TRBD1 covers 9 bases. Germline V gives CDR1 GTSNPN, CDR2 SVGIG (reference sequence). Trimming took 1 base from V and 3 from J; bases not matched to a gene: 6. The CDR3 runs to 16 residues. CDR3 in DNA: TGTGCCTGGAGTGCGGGGACAGGGCTTTACACCGGGGAGCTGTTTTTT. This codes for CAWSAGTGLYTGELFF.

The genes are TRBV6-6 and TRBJ1-1, with a tentative D call TRBD1 (5 bases). Trimming took off 2 bases at V and 5 bases at J, with 12 bases between the two ends. Germline V CDR1 and CDR2: MNHNY, SVGAGI (reference sequence). The CDR3 length is 14 residues. CDR3 DNA: TGTGCCAGCAGTTACGGGGGGTTCAAGACTGAAGCTTTCTTT. Translated: CASSYGGFKTEAFF.

The chain has TRBV7-3 and TRBJ2-1; 10 positions match TRBD2. The CDR3 extends over 15 amino acids. The trim removed 5 bases at V and 7 bases at J, leaving 8 bases unmatched. Looked up from germline, CDR1 is SGHTA and CDR2 is FQGTGA. The CDR3 DNA reads as TGTGCCAGCAGCCCAGCGGGGGGGGATGGGAATGAGCAGTTCTTC. Translating gives CASSPAGGDGNEQFF.

Concerning this clone: At the DNA level, this CDR3 is encoded by other sequences in the same sample as well. The chain couples TRBV5-1 to TRBJ2-1; 9 bases line up with TRBD2. Germline CDR1 and CDR2: SGHRS and YFSETQ. V was pared by 4 bases and J by 4 bases, with 3 bases of the junction left unmatched. This CDR3 has 14 residues. CDR3: CASSLSGGYNEQFF. DNA for the CDR3: TGCGCCAGCAGCCTTAGCGGGGGATACAATGAGCAGTTCTTC.

This chain links TRBV13 with TRBJ1-4; perhaps TRBD1 as D (6 bases). Looked up from germline, CDR1 is PRHDT and CDR2 is FYEKMQ (reference sequence). The CDR3 runs to 14 residues. V was shortened by 5 bases and J by 7 bases, with 14 bases between the two germline ends. The CDR3 protein is CASSPEGVGEKLFF. DNA of the CDR3: TGTGCCAGCAGCCCCGAGGGGGTGGGTGAAAAACTGTTTTTT.

V gene TRBV30 combines with J gene TRBJ1-6; D may be TRBD1 (5 bases). This CDR3 region has 14 residues. Germline V gives CDR1 GTSNPN, CDR2 SVGIG (reference sequence). Trimming removed 2 bases from V and 9 bases from J, with 14 bases in between. CDR3 bases: TGTGCCTGGAGTTCCGGGCAGGGAATTTCACCCCTCCACTTT. It is translated as CAWSSGQGISPLHF. The full variable domain, rest sourced from reference TRBV30 and TRBJ1-6, is SQTIHQWPATLVQPVGSPLSLECTVEGTSNPNLYWYRQAAGRGLQLLFYSVGIGQISSEVPQNLSASRPQDRQFILSSKKLLLSDSGFYLCAWSSGQGISPLHFGNGTRLTVT.

This chain uses TRBV5-4 with TRBJ2-2; TRBD1 might be the D (6 bases). The germline V gene has CDR1 SGHNT and CDR2 YYREEE (reference sequence). The CDR3 sequence is 16 residues long. Trimming pared 3 bases from V and 2 bases from J, leaving 14 bases between. The CDR3 reads CASSSLFGGNTGELFF. DNA for the CDR3: TGTGCCAGCAGCTCCCTTTTTGGGGGCAACACCGGGGAGCTGTTTTTT.

Only one count was recorded for this clone. The chain combines TRBV29-1 with TRBJ2-1; possibly TRBD1 for D (5 bases). This CDR3 is 12 amino acids long. V was cut by 4 bases and J by 6 bases, with 10 bases left in between. Germline loops: CDR1 SQVTM, CDR2 ANQGSEA. The CDR3 nucleotides are TGCAGCGTTGTCAGGGTGGGCAATGAGCAGTTCTTC. Amino acid sequence: CSVVRVGNEQFF.